This T cell receptor beta chain came from a study of read filtering for tumor transcriptome and immune sequencing. As for the study in general: Transcriptome libraries were built from DNase-treated RNA.

This clonotype was observed at least ten times. Its antigen is as yet unknown. From roughly 400 ng of RNA, a library with molecular barcoded alpha/delta and beta/gamma adaptors was made. TCRdb reprocessed the reads with MiXCR, giving one entry per CDR3 protein. Of 120,000 or so distinct CDR3 sequences in the sample, roughly 13% are singletons; the top ten hold approximately 11%. Overall study findings and caveats: Single-read clonotypes: about 82% of IR-seq clonotypes (around 3.6% of reads), roughly 73% of RNA-seq clonotypes (approximately 49% of reads).

The sample taken for sequencing was a population of CD138-negative cells sorted from bone marrow. The sequence was obtained from a donor aged 40 or over with multiple myeloma.

CDR3 region: CASRATNEKLFF. CDR3 coding DNA: TGTGCCAGCAGGGCAACTAATGAAAAACTGTTTTTT. This chain links TRBV12-3 or TRBV12-4 with TRBJ1-4; D gene ambiguous. V was clipped by 6 bases and J by 0 bases, with 2 bases between them. The CDR3 is 12 residues long.